Listed below are T cell receptor beta chains from one sample, sequenced in a study of blood T cell repertoires in COVID-19. The data were produced by immunoSEQ multiplex PCR, yet TCRdb's version contains in-frame clones alone and is incomplete. The data contain 100,000 to 150,000 clones, about 88% of them singletons. The sequencing input was peripheral blood. The receptors originated from a woman older than 75 with acute or convalescent COVID-19. The CDR3 runs from the conserved cysteine through the conserved F or W. Each record gives: clone size, D gene, J gene, CDR3 length, V gene, CDR3 protein, CDR3 DNA. A D gene is named only where the DNA matches it firmly. Clone size is given for some rows only: seen once, a few or many times, or a class if the clone is expanded.

NA	TRBD1	TRBJ1-1	16	TRBV7-9	CASSPADRAGSTEAFF	TGTGCCAGCAGCCCCGCGGACAGGGCGGGGTCCACTGAAGCTTTCTTT
NA	NA	TRBJ1-2	15	TRBV4-1	CASSQDLAGFYGYTF	TGCGCCAGCAGCCAAGATTTGGCAGGATTTTATGGCTACACCTTC
NA	NA	TRBJ2-3	12	TRBV5-5	CASSYRLDTQYF	TGTGCCAGCAGCTACAGGCTAGATACGCAGTATTTT
NA	NA	TRBJ1-5	16	TRBV9	CAAATSVEDGNQPQHF	TGTGCCGCAGCCACTTCAGTGGAGGATGGCAATCAGCCCCAGCATTTT
once	TRBD1	TRBJ1-5	13	TRBV6-1	CASRTGTWQPQHF	TGTGCCAGCAGGACAGGGACCTGGCAGCCCCAGCATTTT
NA	NA	TRBJ2-3	13	TRBV24-1	CATSDPSMATQYF	TGTGCCACCAGTGACCCCAGTATGGCTACGCAGTATTTT
NA	TRBD1	TRBJ1-2	14	TRBV5-1	CASSLTGQGDGYTF	TGCGCCAGCAGCCTGACCGGACAGGGTGATGGCTACACCTTC
NA	TRBD2	TRBJ2-1	13	TRBV19	CASSIRGGGEQFF	TGTGCCAGTAGTATCCGGGGGGGAGGTGAGCAGTTCTTC
NA	NA	TRBJ2-7	12	TRBV7-9	CASSDSSYEQYF	TGTGCCAGCAGCGACAGCTCCTACGAGCAGTACTTC
NA	NA	TRBJ2-2	15	TRBV5-1	CASTGATTNTGELFF	TGCGCCAGCACGGGAGCAACCACGAACACCGGGGAGCTGTTTTTT
NA	TRBD2	TRBJ2-3	18	TRBV3-1/TRBV3-2	CASSQGLAGGTSTDTQYF	TGTGCCAGCAGCCAAGGACTAGCGGGAGGGACTAGCACAGATACGCAGTATTTT
NA	NA	TRBJ2-5	13	TRBV7-6	CASSLAGRETQYF	TGTGCCAGCAGCTTAGCGGGGCGAGAGACCCAGTACTTC
NA	TRBD1	TRBJ1-4	14	TRBV28	CASRKGQPPEKLFF	TGTGCCAGCAGAAAGGGACAGCCTCCTGAAAAACTGTTTTTT
NA	NA	TRBJ2-7	14	TRBV5-1	CASSSTLFNYEQYF	TGCGCCAGCAGCTCGACACTTTTCAACTACGAGCAGTACTTC
NA	NA	TRBJ2-3	13	TRBV3-1/TRBV3-2	CASSQGSQGTQYF	TGTGCCAGCAGCCAAGGTAGCCAGGGTACGCAGTATTTT
NA	TRBD1	TRBJ1-4	13	TRBV2	CACQEDRAEKLFF	TGTGCCTGCCAGGAGGACAGGGCTGAAAAACTGTTTTTT
NA	NA	TRBJ2-3	14	TRBV7-9	CASSLAQGTDTQYF	TGTGCCAGCAGCTTAGCGCAGGGCACAGATACGCAGTATTTT
once	NA	TRBJ1-2	14	TRBV24-1	CATSVTVLNYGYTF	TGTGCCACCAGTGTAACAGTTCTTAACTATGGCTACACCTTC
NA	TRBD1	TRBJ2-2	17	TRBV24-1	CATSDETGQGRTGELFF	TGTGCCACCAGTGATGAAACGGGACAGGGCCGGACCGGGGAGCTGTTTTTT
NA	TRBD2	TRBJ2-1	17	TRBV7-2	CASSLGPSGSSYNEQFF	TGTGCCAGCAGCTTAGGCCCCAGCGGGAGCTCCTACAATGAGCAGTTCTTC
NA	TRBD1	TRBJ2-6	15	TRBV7-9	CASSQTGYGANVLTF	TGTGCCAGCAGTCAGACAGGGTACGGGGCCAACGTCCTGACTTTC
NA	TRBD1	TRBJ1-6	17	TRBV11-2	CASRSIATGTYLSPLHF	TGTGCCAGCAGATCAATCGCGACAGGGACTTATCTTTCACCCCTCCACTTT
NA	TRBD2	TRBJ2-3	15	TRBV19	CASSTQRGPRDTQYF	TGTGCCAGTAGTACTCAGCGGGGCCCCAGAGATACGCAGTATTTT
few	NA	TRBJ2-3	16	TRBV7-2	CASSSSSGSGRDTQYF	TGTGCCAGCAGCTCATCGAGCGGGTCGGGCAGAGATACGCAGTATTTT
NA	TRBD1	TRBJ1-4	14	TRBV6-5	CASRPGTANEKLFF	TGTGCCAGCAGGCCAGGGACAGCTAATGAAAAACTGTTTTTT
few	NA	TRBJ1-5	12	TRBV29-1	CSVASSNQPQHF	TGCAGCGTTGCGTCCAGCAATCAGCCCCAGCATTTT
NA	TRBD1	TRBJ1-6	15	TRBV4-2	CASRPEGARNSPLHF	TGTGCCAGCAGACCGGAGGGGGCAAGGAATTCACCCCTCCACTTT
NA	NA	TRBJ2-1	12	TRBV3-1/TRBV3-2	CASSRFEAKQFF	TGTGCCAGCAGCCGCTTCGAGGCTAAGCAGTTCTTC
NA	TRBD1	TRBJ2-4	16	TRBV4-2	CASSHFLTGTKNIQYF	TGTGCCAGCAGCCATTTTCTGACAGGGACCAAAAACATTCAGTACTTC
NA	NA	TRBJ2-3	13	TRBV18	CASSPGAGDTQYF	TGTGCCAGCTCACCAGGTGCGGGAGATACGCAGTATTTT
NA	NA	TRBJ2-1	13	TRBV18	CAGRSSSYNEQFF	TGTGCCGGGAGGAGCAGCTCCTACAATGAGCAGTTCTTC
NA	NA	TRBJ2-1	14	TRBV5-4	CASSVGGADNEQFF	TGTGCCAGCAGCGTGGGCGGGGCGGACAATGAGCAGTTCTTC
NA	NA	TRBJ1-1	11	TRBV6-6	CASSPETEAFF	TGTGCCAGCAGCCCTGAGACTGAAGCTTTCTTT
once	TRBD1	TRBJ2-2	14	TRBV29-1	CSVRSGGHTGELFF	TGCAGCGTGCGGTCAGGGGGTCACACCGGGGAGCTGTTTTTT
NA	NA	TRBJ1-1	12	TRBV4-1	CASSQEGGEAFF	TGCGCCAGCAGCCAGGAGGGTGGTGAAGCTTTCTTT
NA	TRBD2	TRBJ2-3	15	TRBV5-1	CASSPTSGRTDTQYF	TGCGCCAGCAGCCCGACTAGCGGGAGAACGGATACGCAGTATTTT
NA	TRBD1	TRBJ1-2	15	TRBV19	CASSTGTAYGNGYTF	TGTGCCAGTAGTACCGGGACAGCCTACGGGAATGGCTACACCTTC
NA	NA	TRBJ1-5	15	TRBV18	CASSPGMGGEQPQHF	TGTGCCAGCTCACCGGGTATGGGCGGGGAACAGCCCCAGCATTTT
NA	NA	TRBJ1-6	14	TRBV5-1	CASSLEWGNSPLHF	TGCGCCAGCAGCTTGGAGTGGGGCAATTCACCCCTCCACTTT
NA	TRBD1	TRBJ2-5	14	TRBV5-1	CASKAQGASETQYF	TGCGCCAGCAAGGCCCAGGGGGCGAGCGAGACCCAGTACTTC
NA	NA	TRBJ2-5	16	TRBV28	CASRGHRARTQETQYF	TGTGCCAGCAGGGGACACCGCGCTAGGACACAAGAGACCCAGTACTTC
NA	NA	TRBJ2-7	14	TRBV21-1	CASSRDRGENEQYF	TGTGCCAGCAGCAGGGACAGGGGGGAAAACGAGCAGTACTTC
once	NA	TRBJ2-2	15	TRBV5-1	CASSLEGANTGELFF	TGCGCCAGCAGCTTGGAAGGGGCGAACACCGGGGAGCTGTTTTTT
NA	NA	TRBJ2-4	13	TRBV2	CASSGRAKNIQYF	TGTGCCAGCAGTGGGAGGGCCAAAAACATTCAGTACTTC
NA	TRBD2	TRBJ2-3	18	TRBV5-1	CASSVGQGTSGRADTQYF	TGCGCCAGCAGCGTGGGACAGGGAACTAGCGGGAGGGCAGATACGCAGTATTTT
NA	TRBD1	TRBJ1-6	14	TRBV6-5	CASREGQGSSPLHF	TGTGCCAGCAGGGAGGGACAGGGAAGTTCACCCCTCCACTTT
NA	TRBD1	TRBJ2-2	15	TRBV9	CASSVARGQTGELFF	TGTGCCAGCAGCGTAGCCCGGGGACAGACCGGGGAGCTGTTTTTT
NA	NA	TRBJ2-3	15	TRBV10-3	CAVIDRDTSTDTQYF	TGTGCCGTGATAGACCGGGACACCTCCACAGATACGCAGTATTTT
once	TRBD1	TRBJ1-2	14	TRBV19	CASSRDRGNYGYTF	TGTGCCAGTAGCCGGGACAGGGGAAACTATGGCTACACCTTC
NA	TRBD2	TRBJ2-3	14	TRBV11-1	CASSLEGGRTTQYF	TGTGCCAGCAGCTTAGAAGGCGGGAGGACAACGCAGTATTTT
NA	NA	TRBJ1-1	13	TRBV11-3	CASSLSAGFEAFF	TGTGCCAGCAGCTTATCTGCGGGATTTGAAGCTTTCTTT
once	TRBD1	TRBJ1-2	15	TRBV4-3	CASSQEQGARYGYTF	TGCGCCAGCAGCCAGGAGCAGGGGGCGCGCTATGGCTACACCTTC
NA	NA	TRBJ2-7	14	TRBV3-1/TRBV3-2	CASSHTSGSYEQYF	TGTGCCAGCAGCCACACCTCGGGAAGTTACGAGCAGTACTTC
NA	NA	TRBJ1-1	15	TRBV18	CASSPETGRRTEAFF	TGTGCCAGCTCACCGGAAACAGGGAGACGCACTGAAGCTTTCTTT
NA	NA	TRBJ2-6	14	TRBV19	CASISGPGANVLTF	TGTGCCAGTATCAGTGGTCCCGGGGCCAACGTCCTGACTTTC